Below are 29 T cell receptor beta chains sequenced from a single sample in a study of shared clonotypes between healthy human individuals. Here immunoSEQ multiplex PCR was the method, and the copy in TCRdb shows in-frame clones only, minus some. Found here are approximately 2,300,000 clones, 85% to 95% of them singletons; the top ten hold approximately 0.41%. Sequencing was performed on naive CD4+ T cells from PBMCs. Described subset: CD45RA+ positively selected. Receptors were obtained from a man aged 18 to 30 in good health. Some clones in this sample may be carry-over from other donors' samples.

As for this clone: Additional DNA sequences in this sample encode the identical CDR3. The V call is TRBV7-3, the J call TRBJ2-3; TRBD2 might be the D (5 bases). Germline V gene lookup returns CDR1 SGHTA and CDR2 FQGTGA. The ends were cut back, 5 bases at V and 6 bases at J, with 9 bases in the middle. The CDR3 is made up of 12 amino acids. CDR3 amino acids: CASSPSGDTQYF. The CDR3, as DNA: TGTGCCAGCAGCCCGTCGGGGGATACGCAGTATTTT. The entire variable domain, with the rest obtained from reference TRBV7-3 and TRBJ2-3, is as follows: GAGVSQTPSNKVTEKGKYVELRCDPISGHTALYWYRQSLGQGPEFLIYFQGTGAADDSGLPNDRFFAVRPEGSVSTLKIQRTERGDSAVYLCASSPSGDTQYFGPGTRLTVL.

This clone was seen a single time. V usage is TRBV27 and J usage is TRBJ2-7; 8 nucleotides line up with TRBD2. V trimming: 5 bases; J trimming: 7 bases; junction bases outside the gene matches: 10. In germline, CDR1 is MNHEY, CDR2 SMNVEV (reference sequence). The CDR3 extends over 14 amino acids. The CDR3 is CASSPGTSNREQYF. The CDR3 nucleotides are TGTGCCAGCAGTCCGGGGACTAGTAATAGGGAGCAGTACTTC.

The chain employs TRBV19 and TRBJ1-2; tentatively, D is TRBD1 (5 bases). This CDR3 has 12 amino acids. Germline-derived CDR1 and CDR2 are LNHDA and SQIVND (reference sequence). Trimming removed 5 bases at V and 6 bases at J, with 10 bases between. The CDR3 DNA reads as TGTGCCAGTAGTCTGGGGGAAGATGGCTACACCTTC. Amino acids: CASSLGEDGYTF.

The chain uses TRBV28 and TRBJ2-7, with D unresolved. V was pared by 6 bases and J by 9 bases, with 24 bases between. This CDR3 is 15 amino acids long. The germline V gene has CDR1 MDHEN and CDR2 SYDVKM. The DNA for the CDR3 is TGTGCCAGCAGCCCCGCGCGGTCGACCACTACGAGGCAGTACTTC. Amino acids: CASSPARSTTTRQYF.

The chain couples TRBV6-5 to TRBJ2-7, with D uncertain. The CDR3 is 14 amino acids. Germline lookup yields CDR1 MNHEY and CDR2 SVGAGI. V was clipped by 2 bases and J by 0 bases, with 8 bases between them. CDR3: CASSYRFDSYEQYF. Here the CDR3 DNA reads TGTGCCAGCAGTTACAGGTTCGACTCCTACGAGCAGTACTTC.

The V gene is TRBV9, the J gene TRBJ2-7, with D hard to call. Germline V CDR1 and CDR2: SGDLS, YYNGEE. The CDR3 runs to 14 residues. V was clipped by 0 bases and J by 0 bases, with 7 bases between them. CDR3 amino acids: CASSVATASYEQYF. The CDR3 DNA sequence: TGTGCCAGCAGCGTAGCTACAGCCTCCTACGAGCAGTACTTC.

The chain employs TRBV14 and TRBJ1-3; no definite D call. CDR3 length: 14 residues. Germline CDR1 reads SGHDN; CDR2 reads FVKESK. Trimming cost V 2 bases and J 0 bases, with 5 bases left between them. CDR3 sequence (DNA): TGTGCCAGCAGCCAATGGAGCTCTGGAAACACCATATATTTT. Encoded protein: CASSQWSSGNTIYF.

V and J are TRBV5-4 and TRBJ2-1, with no clear D. V lost 0 bases and J 5 bases, leaving 9 bases between the germline ends. This CDR3 region has 14 residues. Germline CDR1 and CDR2: SGHNT and YYREEE (reference sequence). CDR3: CASSLEGLNNEQFF. In nucleotides, the CDR3 is TGTGCCAGCAGCTTGGAAGGGCTAAACAATGAGCAGTTCTTC.

V gene TRBV7-2 combines with J gene TRBJ1-2, with D unresolved. With 2 bases removed from V and 2 bases from J, the gap between germline ends came to 15 bases. CDR3 length: 16 amino acids. The germline CDR1 and CDR2 sequences are SGHTA and FQGNSA. As DNA, the CDR3 is TGTGCCAGCAGCTTATCTATCTACCCACTGAACTATGGCTACACCTTC. The encoded protein is CASSLSIYPLNYGYTF.

To note about this clone: Other DNA sequences within the sample encode an identical CDR3. The genes are TRBV9 and TRBJ2-1; D possibly uses TRBD1 or TRBD2 (5 bases each). The CDR3 has 14 amino acids. Trimming took off 0 bases at V and 2 bases at J, with 6 bases between the two ends. Germline loops: CDR1 SGDLS, CDR2 YYNGEE. Here the CDR3 reads CASSVGGTYNEQFF. The CDR3 nucleotides read TGTGCCAGCAGCGTAGGGGGGACCTACAATGAGCAGTTCTTC.

V gene TRBV5-1 combines with J gene TRBJ2-1; 9 nucleotides align to TRBD2. The CDR3 extends over 20 amino acids. CDR1 and CDR2 from the germline V gene are SGHRS and YFSETQ. Unmatched junction bases numbered 20, after V lost 1 base and J lost 6 bases. The CDR3 here is CASSLRISGLARSSGNEQFF. The CDR3 DNA sequence: TGCGCCAGCAGCTTGAGGATTAGCGGACTAGCGAGATCATCGGGCAATGAGCAGTTCTTC.

The V call is TRBV19, the J call TRBJ1-1; TRBD1 is a possible D gene (5 bases). Trimming stripped 4 bases from V and 1 base from J, with 13 bases between. This CDR3 contains 15 residues. In germline, CDR1 is LNHDA, CDR2 SQIVND (reference sequence). CDR3 sequence: CASSKRDRPNTEAFF. CDR3 in DNA: TGTGCCAGTAGTAAGCGCGACAGACCGAACACTGAAGCTTTCTTT. Looking up the rest from reference TRBV19 and TRBJ1-1 gives the full variable domain: DGGITQSPKYLFRKEGQNVTLSCEQNLNHDAMYWYRQDPGQGLRLIYYSQIVNDFQKGDIAEGYSVSREKKESFPLTVTSAQKNPTAFYLCASSKRDRPNTEAFFGQGTRLTVV.

V usage is TRBV5-1 and J usage is TRBJ1-6; the D is unclear. The CDR3 runs 12 residues. The ends were cut back, 4 bases at V and 8 bases at J, with 7 bases in the middle. Looked up from germline, CDR1 is SGHRS and CDR2 is YFSETQ. The CDR3 sequence is CASSAEDSPLHF. The CDR3 DNA sequence: TGCGCCAGCAGCGCGGAGGATTCACCCCTCCACTTT.

CDR3: CASTRGSEQFF. In nucleotides, the CDR3 is TGTGCCAGCACAAGGGGTAGTGAGCAGTTCTTC. The chain is built from TRBV7-8 and TRBJ2-1; D perhaps matches TRBD1 (5 bases). This CDR3 is 11 amino acids long. Trimming cost V 7 bases and J 9 bases, with 10 bases left between them. In germline, CDR1 is SGHVS, CDR2 FQNEAQ.

This chain joins TRBV28 and TRBJ2-7; no firm D call. CDR3 length: 12 residues. V lost 7 bases and J 6 bases, leaving 13 bases between the germline ends. Germline loops: CDR1 MDHEN, CDR2 SYDVKM. In DNA, the CDR3 is TGTGCCAGCAAGGGTCCGGCAGCCGAGCAGTACTTC. Its translation is CASKGPAAEQYF.

The genes are TRBV11-1 and TRBJ1-1, with 12 bases fitting TRBD1. The germline V gene encodes CDR1 SGHAT and CDR2 FQDESV (reference sequence). CDR3 length: 16 residues. The trim removed 0 bases at V and 3 bases at J, leaving 2 bases unmatched. The CDR3 DNA sequence: TGTGCCAGCAGCTTAGCCGGGACAGGGGGCCACACTGAAGCTTTCTTT. As protein: CASSLAGTGGHTEAFF.

This CDR3 is CASSGERGAGTDTQYF. CDR3 coding DNA: TGTGCCAGCAGTGGCGAGAGGGGTGCCGGCACAGATACGCAGTATTTT. The J gene is TRBJ2-3, the V gene TRBV6-1; tentatively, D is TRBD1 or TRBD2 (5 bases each). V was trimmed by 4 bases and J by 1 base, leaving 15 bases between them. The CDR3 is made up of 16 amino acids. The germline CDR1 and CDR2 sequences are MNHNS and SASEGT.

CDR3 protein: CASSIMFGSSYNEQFF. CDR3 nucleotide sequence: TGCGCCAGCAGCATTATGTTCGGGAGCTCCTACAATGAGCAGTTCTTC. The V and J genes are TRBV5-1 and TRBJ2-1; D is possibly TRBD2 (6 bases). The CDR3 spans 16 residues. The germline CDR1 and CDR2 sequences are SGHRS and YFSETQ. V was shortened by 4 bases and J by 0 bases, with 14 bases between the two germline ends. The full variable domain, with the rest looked up from reference TRBV5-1 and TRBJ2-1, is KAGVTQTPRYLIKTRGQQVTLSCSPISGHRSVSWYQQTPGQGLQFLFEYFSETQRNKGNFPGRFSGRQFSNSRSEMNVSTLELGDSALYLCASSIMFGSSYNEQFFGPGTRLTVL.

With regard to this clone: The sample has other DNA sequences that encode this CDR3 too. J is TRBJ1-5 and V is TRBV6-5; D is ambiguous. This CDR3 is built from 13 residues. Germline CDR1 reads MNHEY; CDR2 reads SVGAGI. V lost 0 bases, J lost 7 bases, and 7 bases lay in between. The CDR3 DNA follows: TGTGCCAGCAGTTACTCACGAAGGCAGCCCCAGCATTTT. Residues: CASSYSRRQPQHF.

This clone is a singleton in its sample. The V and J genes are TRBV5-1 and TRBJ1-2; tentatively, D is TRBD1 (6 bases). V was clipped by 0 bases and J by 1 base, with 10 bases between them. CDR3 length: 15 residues. In germline, CDR1 is SGHRS, CDR2 YFSETQ. The CDR3 is CASSLGTADNYGYTF. The CDR3 bases are TGCGCCAGCAGCTTGGGGACAGCTGATAACTATGGCTACACCTTC. Drawing the rest from reference TRBV5-1 and TRBJ1-2, the complete variable domain is KAGVTQTPRYLIKTRGQQVTLSCSPISGHRSVSWYQQTPGQGLQFLFEYFSETQRNKGNFPGRFSGRQFSNSRSEMNVSTLELGDSALYLCASSLGTADNYGYTFGSGTRLTVV.

This clone was observed once. This CDR3 is also generated by other DNA sequences in the sample. The chain links TRBV25-1 to TRBJ2-3; weak D call: TRBD1 (6 bases). The CDR3 consists of 14 residues. V was clipped by 6 bases and J by 0 bases, with 10 bases between them. CDR1 MGHDK and CDR2 SYGVNS come from the germline V gene. The CDR3 coding sequence is TGTGCCAGCAGAGGACAGTTAAGCACAGATACGCAGTATTTT. Translation: CASRGQLSTDTQYF.

V usage is TRBV19 and J usage is TRBJ2-5; 7 bases map to TRBD1. CDR3 length equals 17 residues. Germline CDR1 is LNHDA and CDR2 is SQIVND (reference sequence). V lost 4 bases and J lost 5; bases outside the gene matches: 16. CDR3 in DNA: TGTGCCAGTAGTAATCCTGGACAGGCAAACCTTGACGAGACCCAGTACTTC. This gives the protein CASSNPGQANLDETQYF.

This clone was observed a single time. The chain's CDR3 is CASSDGGTAAYEQYF. The CDR3 nucleotides are TGTGCCAGCAGTGACGGGGGGACAGCGGCCTACGAGCAGTACTTC. This chain connects TRBV2 to TRBJ2-7; D is perhaps TRBD1 or TRBD2 (7 bases each). Trimming removed 3 bases at V and 2 bases at J, with 14 bases between. The germline CDR1 and CDR2 sequences are SNHLY and FYNNEI. This CDR3 spans 15 amino acids. The entire variable domain, with the rest obtained from reference TRBV2 and TRBJ2-7, is as follows: EPEVTQTPSHQVTQMGQEVILRCVPISNHLYFYWYRQILGQKVEFLVSFYNNEISEKSEIFDDQFSVERPDGSNFTLKIRSTKLEDSAMYFCASSDGGTAAYEQYFGPGTRLTVT.

This sequence joins TRBV18 and TRBJ2-5; unclear D gene. Germline V gene sequence: CDR1 KGHSH, CDR2 LQKENI. Trimming removed 3 bases at V and 0 bases at J, with 11 bases between. The CDR3 runs to 15 residues. The CDR3 DNA is TGTGCCAGCTCACCGTTGAGAGTGGACCAAGAGACCCAGTACTTC. Translating it yields CASSPLRVDQETQYF.

This chain uses TRBV19 with TRBJ1-4; 9 nucleotides line up with TRBD1. Unmatched junction bases numbered 15, after V lost 5 bases and J lost 5 bases. Looked up from germline, CDR1 is LNHDA and CDR2 is SQIVND (reference sequence). CDR3 length: 18 amino acids. CDR3 sequence reads: CASSSYWGQGDSNEKLFF. The CDR3 DNA reads TGTGCCAGTAGTTCGTATTGGGGACAGGGTGATTCGAATGAAAAACTGTTTTTT.

Written as DNA, the CDR3 is TGTGCCAGCAGACCTGACAGGGTTGGTGGCTACACCTTC. This translates into CASRPDRVGGYTF. This sequence joins TRBV6-5 and TRBJ1-2; 7 nucleotides match TRBD1. With 6 bases clipped from V and 7 bases from J, the junction kept 8 bases outside the gene matches. The CDR3 spans 13 residues. Per germline, CDR1 MNHEY and CDR2 SVGAGI.

This clone was observed a single time. The chain has TRBV5-1 and TRBJ1-1; perhaps TRBD1 as D (5 bases). CDR1 SGHRS and CDR2 YFSETQ come from the germline V gene. V lost 2 bases to trimming and J lost 1 base, with 9 bases between them. This CDR3 spans 14 amino acids. Written as DNA, the CDR3 is TGCGCCAGCAGCTTTATAGACAGGAACACTGAAGCTTTCTTT. Translating it yields CASSFIDRNTEAFF.

V is TRBV14 and J is TRBJ2-3; 7 nucleotides agree with TRBD1. The V and J ends lost 1 base and 4 bases, in that order; junction bases with no gene match: 8. This CDR3 is 16 amino acids long. CDR1 and CDR2 from the germline V gene are SGHDN and FVKESK. This chain's CDR3 is CASSQVPGGIADTQYF. CDR3 DNA sequence: TGTGCCAGCAGCCAAGTGCCAGGGGGAATAGCAGATACGCAGTATTTT.

The DNA for the CDR3 is TGTGCCAGCAGTCAGGGGCCTCAGCCCTACAATGAGCAGTTCTTC. This sequence encodes CASSQGPQPYNEQFF. This chain connects TRBV28 to TRBJ2-1, with D possibly TRBD1 on 6 matching bases. Between the trimmed V and J ends, which lost 5 bases and 2 bases, there was a span of 13 bases. CDR3 length equals 15 residues. Germline V gene lookup returns CDR1 MDHEN and CDR2 SYDVKM. Variable domain in full (rest from reference TRBV28 and TRBJ2-1): DVKVTQSSRYLVKRTGEKVFLECVQDMDHENMFWYRQDPGLGLRLIYFSYDVKMKEKGDIPEGYSVSREKKERFSLILESASTNQTSMYLCASSQGPQPYNEQFFGPGTRLTVL.